This TCR beta chain came from a study of cytomegalovirus exposure and HLA in healthy donors. As for the study in general: An early release of data contained roughly 90 million unique TCRs, which came from HLA-typed donors.

V was pared by 1 base and J by 5 bases, with 4 bases of the junction left unmatched. Germline values: CDR1 SGHNT, CDR2 YENEEA. The CDR3 contains 14 residues. The PCR ran on 60 Vbeta and 13 Jbeta primers. Authors' methods: Roughly 83 million unique TCR beta chains, about 11 million of them shared, were counted by a later analysis. TCRdb keeps only in-frame clones here, not all; method: immunoSEQ multiplex PCR. That table supplies the V and J calls and clone size; D and trimming were determined from the DNA. Seen here are more than 95,000 clones, 78% observed once, and the top ten hold 1.5% to 2%. The V gene is TRBV11-3, the J gene TRBJ2-7; TRBD1 matches at 8 bases. This clonotype originated in a woman aged 40 to 55 in good health and CMV-seronegative. Material for sequencing was PBMCs. The CDR3, as DNA: TGTGCCAGCAGCTTAGGTGGACAGGGTGACGAGCAGTACTTC. It specifies CASSLGGQGDEQYF. Combining the CDR3 with reference TRBV11-3 and TRBJ2-7 gives the whole variable domain EAGVVQSPRYKIIEKKQPVAFWCNPISGHNTLYWYLQNLGQGPELLIRYENEEAVDDSQLPKDRFSAERLKGVDSTLKIQPAELGDSAVYLCASSLGGQGDEQYFGPGTRLTVT.